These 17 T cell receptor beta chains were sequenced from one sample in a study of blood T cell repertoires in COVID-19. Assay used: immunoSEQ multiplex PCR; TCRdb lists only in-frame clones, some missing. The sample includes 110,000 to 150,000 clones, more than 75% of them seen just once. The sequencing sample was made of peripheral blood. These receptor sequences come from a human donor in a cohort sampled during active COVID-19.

The CDR3, as DNA: TGTGCCAGCATCCCAAGGAGGGCAGATAATTCACCCCTCCACTTT. Translating it yields CASIPRRADNSPLHF. V is TRBV2 and J is TRBJ1-6; D not certain. The V gene lost 7 bases and the J gene lost 5 bases, with 15 bases spanning the gap. Per germline, CDR1 SNHLY and CDR2 FYNNEI. The CDR3 is 15 residues long.

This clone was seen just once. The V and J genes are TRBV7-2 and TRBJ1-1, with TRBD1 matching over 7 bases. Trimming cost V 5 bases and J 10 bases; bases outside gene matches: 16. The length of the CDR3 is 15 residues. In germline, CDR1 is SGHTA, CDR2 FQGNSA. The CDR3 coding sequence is TGTGCCAGCAGCCCAGCCGACGACAGGGCTAAGGGAGCTTTCTTT. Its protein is CASSPADDRAKGAFF.

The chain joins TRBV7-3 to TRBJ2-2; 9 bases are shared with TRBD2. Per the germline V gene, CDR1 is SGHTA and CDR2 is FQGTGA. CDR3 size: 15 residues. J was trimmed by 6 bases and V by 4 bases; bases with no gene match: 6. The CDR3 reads CASSSGLALAGELFF. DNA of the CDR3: TGTGCCAGCAGCTCGGGACTAGCTTTAGCCGGGGAGCTGTTTTTT.

The CDR3 sequence is CASSLGAGTAYNEQFF. The CDR3 DNA is TGCGCCAGCAGCTTGGGCGCGGGGACAGCATACAATGAGCAGTTCTTC. The chain recombines TRBV5-1 with TRBJ2-1; a possible D gene is TRBD1 (7 bases). The CDR3 has 16 amino acids. From germline, CDR1 is SGHRS and CDR2 YFSETQ. The V end lost 0 bases, the J end lost 4 bases, and 14 bases lay between the germline ends. Full variable domain (rest looked up from reference TRBV5-1 and TRBJ2-1): KAGVTQTPRYLIKTRGQQVTLSCSPISGHRSVSWYQQTPGQGLQFLFEYFSETQRNKGNFPGRFSGRQFSNSRSEMNVSTLELGDSALYLCASSLGAGTAYNEQFFGPGTRLTVL.

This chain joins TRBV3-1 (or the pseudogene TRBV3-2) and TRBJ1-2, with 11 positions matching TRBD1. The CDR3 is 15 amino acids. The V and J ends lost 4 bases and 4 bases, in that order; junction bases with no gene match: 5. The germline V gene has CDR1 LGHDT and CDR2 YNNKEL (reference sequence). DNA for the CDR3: TGTGCCAGCAGCCCCCGGGACAGGGGGGGCTATGGCTACACCTTC. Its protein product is CASSPRDRGGYGYTF.

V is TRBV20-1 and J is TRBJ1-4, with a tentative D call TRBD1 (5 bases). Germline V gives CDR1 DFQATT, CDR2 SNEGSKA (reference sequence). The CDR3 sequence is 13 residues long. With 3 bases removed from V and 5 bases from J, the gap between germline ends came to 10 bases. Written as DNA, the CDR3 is TGCAGTGCTAGTGGGGCTGTAAATGAAAAACTGTTTTTT. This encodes CSASGAVNEKLFF.

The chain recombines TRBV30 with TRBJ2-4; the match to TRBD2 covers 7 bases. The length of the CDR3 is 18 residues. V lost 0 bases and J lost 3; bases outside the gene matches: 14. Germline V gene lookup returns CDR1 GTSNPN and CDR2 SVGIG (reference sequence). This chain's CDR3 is CAWSVYTNLGGNKNIQYF. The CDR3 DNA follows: TGTGCCTGGAGTGTTTATACGAATTTGGGAGGGAACAAAAACATTCAGTACTTC.

This chain's CDR3 is CASSSAAGAFF. The CDR3 DNA reads TGTGCCAGCAGCTCCGCCGCAGGAGCTTTCTTT. J is TRBJ1-1 and V is TRBV5-5; D is undetermined. Germline loops: CDR1 SGHKS, CDR2 YYEKEE (reference sequence). CDR3 length: 11 amino acids. The V gene lost 3 bases and the J gene lost 10 bases, with 10 bases spanning the gap.

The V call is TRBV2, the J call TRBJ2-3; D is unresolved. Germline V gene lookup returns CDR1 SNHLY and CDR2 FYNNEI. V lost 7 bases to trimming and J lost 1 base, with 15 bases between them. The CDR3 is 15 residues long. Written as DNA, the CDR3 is TGTGCCAGCAAACTTCTAGATTTGGGCACAGATACGCAGTATTTT. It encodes CASKLLDLGTDTQYF.

The CDR3 sequence is CAVPATNEKLFF. CDR3 DNA sequence: TGTGCCGTACCGGCAACTAATGAAAAACTGTTTTTT. This sequence joins TRBV30 and TRBJ1-4; no definite D call. Trimming removed 8 bases from V and 0 bases from J, with 7 bases in between. The CDR3 length is 12 residues. CDR1 is GTSNPN, CDR2 SVGIG, per germline (reference sequence).

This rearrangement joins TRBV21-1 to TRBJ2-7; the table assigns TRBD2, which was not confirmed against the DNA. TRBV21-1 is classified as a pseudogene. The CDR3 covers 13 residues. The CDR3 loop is CASAPLRGYEQYF. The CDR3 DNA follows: TGTGCCAGCGCCCCTCTCCGCGGCTACGAGCAGTACTTC.

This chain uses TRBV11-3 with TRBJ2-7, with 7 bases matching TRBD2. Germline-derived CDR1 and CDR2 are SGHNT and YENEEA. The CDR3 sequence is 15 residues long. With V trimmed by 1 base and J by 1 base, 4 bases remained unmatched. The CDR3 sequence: CASSLGGSPSYEQYF. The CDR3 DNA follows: TGTGCCAGCAGCTTAGGCGGGAGTCCTTCCTACGAGCAGTACTTC.

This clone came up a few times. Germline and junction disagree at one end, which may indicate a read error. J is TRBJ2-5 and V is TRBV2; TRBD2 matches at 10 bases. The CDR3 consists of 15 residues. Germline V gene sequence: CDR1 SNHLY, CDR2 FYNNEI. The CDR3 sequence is CASSKAGGPEETQYF. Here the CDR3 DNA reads TGTGCCAGCAGTAAAGCGGGGGGGCCCGAGGAGACCCAGTACTTC.

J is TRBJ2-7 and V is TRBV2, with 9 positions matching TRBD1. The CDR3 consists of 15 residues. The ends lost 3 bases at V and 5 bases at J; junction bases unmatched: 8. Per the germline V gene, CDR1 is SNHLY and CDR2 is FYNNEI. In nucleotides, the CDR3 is TGTGCCAGCAGTGAGGATGCGGACAGGGGACACGAGCAGTACTTC. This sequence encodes CASSEDADRGHEQYF.

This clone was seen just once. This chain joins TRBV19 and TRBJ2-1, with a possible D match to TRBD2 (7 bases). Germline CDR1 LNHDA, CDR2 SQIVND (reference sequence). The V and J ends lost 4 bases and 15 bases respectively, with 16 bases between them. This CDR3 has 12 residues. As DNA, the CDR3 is TGTGCCAGTAGTAGTTCGGGGGGCTTGGGGTTCTTC. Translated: CASSSSGGLGFF.

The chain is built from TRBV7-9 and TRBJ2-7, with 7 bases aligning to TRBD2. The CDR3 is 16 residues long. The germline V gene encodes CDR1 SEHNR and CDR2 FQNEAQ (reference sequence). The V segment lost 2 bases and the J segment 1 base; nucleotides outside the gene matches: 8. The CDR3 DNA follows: TGTGCCAGCAGCTTAAGGGGTCAGGGAGGGTCCTACGAGCAGTACTTC. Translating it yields CASSLRGQGGSYEQYF.

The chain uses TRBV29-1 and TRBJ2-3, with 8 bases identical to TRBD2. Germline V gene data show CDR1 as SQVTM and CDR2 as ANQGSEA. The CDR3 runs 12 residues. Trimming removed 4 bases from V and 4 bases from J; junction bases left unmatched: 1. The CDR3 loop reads CSVGGRSDTQYF. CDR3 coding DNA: TGCAGCGTTGGCGGGAGGTCAGATACGCAGTATTTT.